Each of the 3 T cell receptor beta chains below was sequenced from the same sample in a study of human T cells and chemical hapten exposure. Indicated time point: pre-sensitization, week 0. This sample's treatment: therapeutic diphenylcyclopropenone sensitization with weekly scalp DPC. Whole blood, unfractionated, served as the material for total RNA extraction. In TCRdb, the RACE reads were re-called with MiXCR into one record per CDR3 protein. The sample shows roughly 56,000 distinct CDR3 sequences, roughly 9% of them seen only once. This specimen consisted of whole blood, obtained in connection with sensitization to the hapten diphenylcyclopropenone (DPC). These receptors originate from a woman aged 30 to 39 with alopecia areata. Some clones in this sample may be carry-over from other donors' samples.

In this sample, this clonotype turned up many times. This chain links TRBV5-1 with TRBJ2-3; D is unclear. In germline, CDR1 is SGHRS, CDR2 YFSETQ. This CDR3 is built from 14 residues. Trimming took off 3 bases at V and 4 bases at J, with 12 bases between the two ends. This chain's CDR3 is CASSSDLDPDTQYF. The CDR3 DNA is TGCGCCAGCAGCTCGGACCTGGACCCAGATACGCAGTATTTT. The full variable domain, with the rest looked up from reference TRBV5-1 and TRBJ2-3, is KAGVTQTPRYLIKTRGQQVTLSCSPISGHRSVSWYQQTPGQGLQFLFEYFSETQRNKGNFPGRFSGRQFSNSRSEMNVSTLELGDSALYLCASSSDLDPDTQYFGPGTRLTVL.

This clonotype was picked up a small number of times. The chain recombines TRBV10-3 with TRBJ1-2, with D possibly being TRBD1 (6 bases). Trimming took 0 bases from V and 4 from J, leaving 9 bases between them. The germline V gene encodes CDR1 ENHRY and CDR2 SYGVKD. The CDR3 loop spans 14 amino acids. CDR3 coding DNA: TGTGCCATCAGTGAGTCGGGGGCGGCCTATGGCTACACCTTC. Amino acid sequence: CAISESGAAYGYTF.

The chain recombines TRBV7-9 with TRBJ2-3; the D is unclear. CDR1 and CDR2 from the germline V gene are SEHNR and FQNEAQ (reference sequence). Trimming took 3 bases from V and 3 from J, leaving 7 bases between them. CDR3 length: 13 amino acids. CDR3 protein: CASSLGRTDTQYF. CDR3 bases: TGTGCCAGCAGCTTGGGTAGGACAGATACGCAGTATTTT.